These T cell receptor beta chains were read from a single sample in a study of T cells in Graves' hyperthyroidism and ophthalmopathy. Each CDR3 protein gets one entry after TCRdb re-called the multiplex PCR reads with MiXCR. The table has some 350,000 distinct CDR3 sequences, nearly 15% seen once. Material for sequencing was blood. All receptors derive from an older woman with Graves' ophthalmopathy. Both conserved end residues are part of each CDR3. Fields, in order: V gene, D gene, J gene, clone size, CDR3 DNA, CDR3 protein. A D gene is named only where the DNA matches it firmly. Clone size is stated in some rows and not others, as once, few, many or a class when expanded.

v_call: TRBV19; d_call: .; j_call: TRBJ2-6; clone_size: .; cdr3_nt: TGTGCCAGTAGTATATATGCGCGGCAGGGTGAGACTGGGGCCAACGTCCTGACTTTC; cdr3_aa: CASSIYARQGETGANVLTF
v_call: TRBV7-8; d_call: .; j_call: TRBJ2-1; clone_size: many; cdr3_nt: TGTGCCAGCAGCTCCGCTTTTAATGAGCAGTTCTTC; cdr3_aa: CASSSAFNEQFF
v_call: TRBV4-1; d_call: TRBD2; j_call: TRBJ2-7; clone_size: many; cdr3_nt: TGCGCCAGCAGCCAAGGGACTAGCGGGAGTTCCTACGAGCAGTACTTC; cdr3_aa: CASSQGTSGSSYEQYF
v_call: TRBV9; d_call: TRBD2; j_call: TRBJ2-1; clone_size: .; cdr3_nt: TGTGCCAGCAGCGTAGCTACACCGGGACTAGCGGGATACAATGAGCAGTTCTTC; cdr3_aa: CASSVATPGLAGYNEQFF
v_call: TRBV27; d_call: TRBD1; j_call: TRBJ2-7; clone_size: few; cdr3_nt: TGTGCCAGCAGTTTACCTCAGGGGAAGGACAGGGGGGCCCGCGAGCAGTACTTC; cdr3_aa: CASSLPQGKDRGAREQYF
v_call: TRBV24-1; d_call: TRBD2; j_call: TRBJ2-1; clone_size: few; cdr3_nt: TGTGCCACCAGTGTGACTAGCACGAATGAGCAGTTCTTC; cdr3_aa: CATSVTSTNEQFF
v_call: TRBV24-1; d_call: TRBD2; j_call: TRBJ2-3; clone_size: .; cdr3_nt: TGTGCCACCAGTGATCGGGCTAGCGGGGGCATGAGCACAGATACGCAGTATTTT; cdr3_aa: CATSDRASGGMSTDTQYF
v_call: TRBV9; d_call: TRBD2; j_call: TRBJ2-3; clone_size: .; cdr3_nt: TGTGCCAGCAGCGATGGACTAGCGGGGGCAGATACGCAGTATTTT; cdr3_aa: CASSDGLAGADTQYF
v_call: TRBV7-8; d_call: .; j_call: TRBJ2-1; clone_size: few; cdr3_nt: TGTGCCAGCAGCTTAGCGCGGAGCTCCTACAATGAGCAGTTCTTC; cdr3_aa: CASSLARSSYNEQFF
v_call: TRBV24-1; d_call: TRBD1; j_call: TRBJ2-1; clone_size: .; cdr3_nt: TGTGCCACCAGTGCCCCCCGGGACAGCTACAATGAGCAGTTCTTC; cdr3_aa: CATSAPRDSYNEQFF
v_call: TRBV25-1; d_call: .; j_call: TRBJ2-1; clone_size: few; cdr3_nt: TGTGCCAGCAGTGATAGGAGCAATGAGCAGTTCTTC; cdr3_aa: CASSDRSNEQFF
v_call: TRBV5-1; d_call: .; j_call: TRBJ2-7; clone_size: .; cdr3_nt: TGCGCCAGCAGCTTGGAGGGATCCTGCGAGCAGTACTTC; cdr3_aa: CASSLEGSCEQYF
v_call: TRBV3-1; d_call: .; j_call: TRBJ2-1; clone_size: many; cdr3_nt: TGTGCCAGCAGCCCCCGGGTCCACTCCAATGAGCAGTTCTTC; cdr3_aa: CASSPRVHSNEQFF
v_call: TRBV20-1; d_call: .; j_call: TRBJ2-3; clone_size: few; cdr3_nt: TGCAGTGCCGCTCGGGAATCGATAGATACGCAGTATTTT; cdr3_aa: CSAARESIDTQYF
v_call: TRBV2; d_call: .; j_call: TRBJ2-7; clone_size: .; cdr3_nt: TGTGCCAGCAGTGAACGTCCTAGTATCTACGAGCAGTACTTC; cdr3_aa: CASSERPSIYEQYF
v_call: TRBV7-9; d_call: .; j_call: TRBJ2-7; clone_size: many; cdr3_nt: TGTGCCAGCAGCTTAGCGGGCGGGAACGAGCAGTACTTC; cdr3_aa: CASSLAGGNEQYF
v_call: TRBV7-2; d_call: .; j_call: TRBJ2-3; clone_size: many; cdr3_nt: TGTGCCAGCAGCTTAATCCCTACCACAGATACGCAGTATTTT; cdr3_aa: CASSLIPTTDTQYF
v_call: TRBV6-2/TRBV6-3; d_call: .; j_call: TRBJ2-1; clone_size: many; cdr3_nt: TGTGCCAGCAGTTATCCCTTGAGCTCCTACAATGAGCAGTTCTTC; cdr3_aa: CASSYPLSSYNEQFF
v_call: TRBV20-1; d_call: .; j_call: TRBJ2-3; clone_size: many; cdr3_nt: TGCAGTGCTAGAGCAACAGATACGCAGTATTTT; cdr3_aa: CSARATDTQYF
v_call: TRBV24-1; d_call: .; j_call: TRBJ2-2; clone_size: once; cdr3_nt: TGTGCCACCAGTGGGGCCAAGAGGAACACCGGGGAGCCGTTTTTT; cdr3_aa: CATSGAKRNTGEPFF
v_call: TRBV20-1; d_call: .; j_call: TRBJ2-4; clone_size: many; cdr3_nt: TGCAGTGCCTCCAACCGGGACTTCTTGGGAGACATTCAGTACTTC; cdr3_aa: CSASNRDFLGDIQYF
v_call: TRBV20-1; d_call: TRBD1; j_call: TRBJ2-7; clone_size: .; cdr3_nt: TGCAGTGCCCATCCTCGGGACAGGGTTAGCTACGAGCAGTACTTC; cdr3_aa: CSAHPRDRVSYEQYF
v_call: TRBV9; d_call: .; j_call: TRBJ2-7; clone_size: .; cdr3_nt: TGTGCCAGCAGCGTAGGCGGGGGCGTGTTGCACGAGCAGTACTTC; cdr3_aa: CASSVGGGVLHEQYF
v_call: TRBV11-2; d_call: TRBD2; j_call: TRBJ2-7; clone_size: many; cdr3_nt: TGTGCCAGCAGCTTTGGGACTAGCCGATACGAGCAGTACTTC; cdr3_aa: CASSFGTSRYEQYF
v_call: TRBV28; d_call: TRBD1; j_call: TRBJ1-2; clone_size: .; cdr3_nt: TGTGCCAGCAGAGGACAGGGGTTTAGTGGCTACACCTTC; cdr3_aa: CASRGQGFSGYTF
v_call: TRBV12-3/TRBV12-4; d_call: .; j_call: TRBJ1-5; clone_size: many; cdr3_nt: TGTGCCAGCAGTTTCCGGCAGACACCAAATCAGCCCCAGCATTTT; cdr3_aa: CASSFRQTPNQPQHF
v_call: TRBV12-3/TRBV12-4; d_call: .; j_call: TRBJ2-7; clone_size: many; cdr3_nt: TGTGCCAGCAGCTTATACTACGAGCAGTACTTC; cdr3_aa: CASSLYYEQYF
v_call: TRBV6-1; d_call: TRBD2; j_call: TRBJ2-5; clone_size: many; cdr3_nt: TGTGCCAGCAGTGAAGTTCAGGGAGGGGAGACCCAGTACTTC; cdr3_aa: CASSEVQGGETQYF
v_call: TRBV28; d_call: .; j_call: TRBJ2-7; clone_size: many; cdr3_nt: TGTGCCAGCGGAGGGGGCTCCTACGAGCAGTACTTC; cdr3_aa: CASGGGSYEQYF
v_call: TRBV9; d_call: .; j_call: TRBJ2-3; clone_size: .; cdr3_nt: TGTGCCAGCAGCGTAGTCAGCCGCACAGATACGCAGTATTTT; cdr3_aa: CASSVVSRTDTQYF
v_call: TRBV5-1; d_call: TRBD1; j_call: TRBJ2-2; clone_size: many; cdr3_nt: TGCGCCAGCAGCGTCGACAGGGCGAACACCGGGGAGCTGTTTTTT; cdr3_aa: CASSVDRANTGELFF
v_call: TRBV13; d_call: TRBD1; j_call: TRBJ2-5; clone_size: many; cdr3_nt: TGTGCCAGCAGCCGGACAGGAACACAAGAGACCCAGTACTTC; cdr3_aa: CASSRTGTQETQYF
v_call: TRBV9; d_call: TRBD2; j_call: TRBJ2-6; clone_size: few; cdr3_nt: TGTGCCAGCAGCTCCGGGACTAGCGGGACTGGGGCCAACGTCCTGACTTTC; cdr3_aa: CASSSGTSGTGANVLTF
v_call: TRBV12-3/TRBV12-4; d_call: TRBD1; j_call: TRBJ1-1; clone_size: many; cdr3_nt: TGTGCCAGCAGTTTGGCAGGGGGCGCGGGCACTGAAGCTTTCTTT; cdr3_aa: CASSLAGGAGTEAFF
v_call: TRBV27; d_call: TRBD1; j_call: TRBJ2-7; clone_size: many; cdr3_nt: TGTGCCAGCAGTTTGGATCCAGGGGGTAACCCCTACGAGCAGTACTTC; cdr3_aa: CASSLDPGGNPYEQYF
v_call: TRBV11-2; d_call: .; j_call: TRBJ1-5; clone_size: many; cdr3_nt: TGTGCCAGCAGCTTAGGACCCAATCAGCCCCAGCATTTT; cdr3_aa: CASSLGPNQPQHF
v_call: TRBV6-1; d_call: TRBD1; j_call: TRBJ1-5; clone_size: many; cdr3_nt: TGTGCCAGCAGTAAAGGACAGGGCTTGGGCAATCAGCCCCAGCATTTT; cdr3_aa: CASSKGQGLGNQPQHF
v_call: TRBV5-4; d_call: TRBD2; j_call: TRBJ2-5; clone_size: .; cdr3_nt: TGTGCCAGCAGCCTATACGGGGGGAGTAGGGAGGCCCAGTACTTC; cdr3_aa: CASSLYGGSREAQYF
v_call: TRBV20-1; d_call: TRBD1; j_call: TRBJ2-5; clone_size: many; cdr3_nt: TGCAGTGCTAGAGCCCGACAGGGGGTCCCAGAGACCCAGTACTTC; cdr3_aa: CSARARQGVPETQYF
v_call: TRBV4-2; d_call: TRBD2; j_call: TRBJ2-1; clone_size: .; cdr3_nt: TGTGCCAGCAGCCAAGATAGCGGGAGCGCCTACAATGAGCAGTCCTTC; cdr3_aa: CASSQDSGSAYNEQSF
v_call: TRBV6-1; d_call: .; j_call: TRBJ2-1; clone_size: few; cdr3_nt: TGTGCCAGCAGCCGGGTAGCCAATGAGCAGTTCTTC; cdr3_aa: CASSRVANEQFF
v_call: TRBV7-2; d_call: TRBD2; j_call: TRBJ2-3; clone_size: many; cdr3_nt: TGTGCCAGCAGCTTAGTAGCGGGAGATACGCAGTATTTT; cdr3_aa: CASSLVAGDTQYF
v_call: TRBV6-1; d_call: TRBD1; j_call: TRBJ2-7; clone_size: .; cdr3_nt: TGTGCCAGCAGACCCGGGACAGTCCCCGAGCAGTACTTC; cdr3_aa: CASRPGTVPEQYF
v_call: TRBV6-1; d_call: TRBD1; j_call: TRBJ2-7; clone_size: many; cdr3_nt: TGTGCCAGCAGCAAGGACAGGGGGCTGTACGAGCAGTACTTC; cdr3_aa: CASSKDRGLYEQYF
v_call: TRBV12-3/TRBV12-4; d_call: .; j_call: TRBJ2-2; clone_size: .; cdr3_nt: TGTGCCAGCAGTTTTTGGGAGGCCCCCGGGGAGCTGTTTTTT; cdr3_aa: CASSFWEAPGELFF
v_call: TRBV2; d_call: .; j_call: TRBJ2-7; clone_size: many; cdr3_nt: TGTGCCATATTAGGACTTTACGAGCAGTACTTC; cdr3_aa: CAILGLYEQYF
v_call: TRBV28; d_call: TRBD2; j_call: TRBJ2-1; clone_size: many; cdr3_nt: TGTGCCAGCAATCTTAGCGGGAGGTCGTACAATGAGCAGTTCTTC; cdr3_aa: CASNLSGRSYNEQFF
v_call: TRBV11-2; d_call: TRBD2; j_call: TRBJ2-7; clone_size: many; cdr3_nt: TGTGCCAGCAGCCCTACTGGGAGGGGCGGCTCGAGCTCCTACGAGCAGTACTTC; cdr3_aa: CASSPTGRGGSSSYEQYF
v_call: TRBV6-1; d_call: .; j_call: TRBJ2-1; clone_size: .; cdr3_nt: TGTGCCAGCAGTAAACAATCCACCTACAATGAGCAGTTCTTC; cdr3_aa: CASSKQSTYNEQFF
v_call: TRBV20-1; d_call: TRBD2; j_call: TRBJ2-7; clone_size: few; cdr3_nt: TGCAGTGCTATCCGGGCCGGGACTAGCGGGGCTCACTCCTACGAGCAGTACTTC; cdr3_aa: CSAIRAGTSGAHSYEQYF
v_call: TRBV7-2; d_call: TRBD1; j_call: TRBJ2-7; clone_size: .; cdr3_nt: TGTGCCAGCAGCTTCAAGGGACAGGGCTCCTACGAGCAGTACTTC; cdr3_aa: CASSFKGQGSYEQYF
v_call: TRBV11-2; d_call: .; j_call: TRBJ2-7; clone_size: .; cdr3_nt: TGTGCCAGCACCCAAGGGCGGAATGAGCAGTACTTC; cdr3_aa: CASTQGRNEQYF
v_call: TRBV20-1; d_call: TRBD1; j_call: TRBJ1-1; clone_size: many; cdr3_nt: TGCAGTGCTAGAGATAGGGGGACAGGGGGTCCTGAAGCTTTCTTT; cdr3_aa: CSARDRGTGGPEAFF
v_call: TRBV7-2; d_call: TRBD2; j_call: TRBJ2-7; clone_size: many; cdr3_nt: TGTGCCAGCAGCTATTCTAGCGGGAGGGCCAGGTCCTACGAGCAGTACTTC; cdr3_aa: CASSYSSGRARSYEQYF
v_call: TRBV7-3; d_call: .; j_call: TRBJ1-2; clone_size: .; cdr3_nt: TGTGCCAGCAGCCAAGATGGCAGGGACTATGACTACACCTTC; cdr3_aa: CASSQDGRDYDYTF